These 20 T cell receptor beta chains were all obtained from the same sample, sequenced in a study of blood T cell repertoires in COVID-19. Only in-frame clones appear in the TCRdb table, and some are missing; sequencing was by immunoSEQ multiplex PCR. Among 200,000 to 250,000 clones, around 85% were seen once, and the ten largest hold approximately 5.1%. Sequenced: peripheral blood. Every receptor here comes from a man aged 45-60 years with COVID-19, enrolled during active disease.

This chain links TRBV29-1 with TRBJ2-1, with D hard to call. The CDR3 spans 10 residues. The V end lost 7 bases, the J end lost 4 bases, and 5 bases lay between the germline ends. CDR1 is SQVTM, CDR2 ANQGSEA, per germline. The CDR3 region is CSAQYNEQFF. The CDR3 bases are TGCAGCGCGCAGTACAATGAGCAGTTCTTC.

The CDR3 is CASSDPGGGTDTQYF. The CDR3 DNA follows: TGTGCCAGCAGTGACCCTGGGGGGGGCACAGATACGCAGTATTTT. The chain is built from TRBV6-1 and TRBJ2-3; 7 bases are shared with TRBD2. This CDR3 is 15 amino acids long. V lost 3 bases to trimming and J lost 1 base; unmatched junction nucleotides: 4. Germline V gives CDR1 MNHNS, CDR2 SASEGT.

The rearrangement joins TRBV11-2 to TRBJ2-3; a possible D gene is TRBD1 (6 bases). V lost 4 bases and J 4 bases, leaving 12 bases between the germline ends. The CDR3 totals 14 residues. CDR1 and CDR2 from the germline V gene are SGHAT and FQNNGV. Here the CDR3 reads CASSSQGIADTQYF. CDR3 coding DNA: TGTGCCAGCAGCTCACAGGGAATTGCAGATACGCAGTATTTT.

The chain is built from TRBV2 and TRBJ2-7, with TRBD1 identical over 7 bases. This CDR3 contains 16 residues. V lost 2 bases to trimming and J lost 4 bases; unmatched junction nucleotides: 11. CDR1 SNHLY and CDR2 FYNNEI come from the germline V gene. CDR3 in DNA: TGTGCCAGCAGTGAACCTAGAGGGCAGGGGGAGTACGAGCAGTACTTC. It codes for CASSEPRGQGEYEQYF.

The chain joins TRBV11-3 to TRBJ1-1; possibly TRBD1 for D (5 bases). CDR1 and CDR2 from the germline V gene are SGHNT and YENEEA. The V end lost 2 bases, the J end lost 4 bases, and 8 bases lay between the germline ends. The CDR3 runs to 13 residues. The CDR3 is CASSLQGTTEAFF. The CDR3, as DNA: TGTGCCAGCAGCTTACAGGGAACCACTGAAGCTTTCTTT.

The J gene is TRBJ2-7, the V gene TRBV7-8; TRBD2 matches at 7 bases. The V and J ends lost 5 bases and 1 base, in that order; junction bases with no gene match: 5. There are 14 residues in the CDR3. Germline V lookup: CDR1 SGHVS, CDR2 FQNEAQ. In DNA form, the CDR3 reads TGTGCCAGCAGCCCCGGGACTACGTCCTACGAGCAGTACTTC. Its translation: CASSPGTTSYEQYF. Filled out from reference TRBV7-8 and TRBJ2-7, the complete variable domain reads GAGVSQSPRYKVAKRGQDVALRCDPISGHVSLFWYQQALGQGPEFLTYFQNEAQLDKSGLPSDRFFAERPEGSVSTLKIQRTQQEDSAVYLCASSPGTTSYEQYFGPGTRLTVT.

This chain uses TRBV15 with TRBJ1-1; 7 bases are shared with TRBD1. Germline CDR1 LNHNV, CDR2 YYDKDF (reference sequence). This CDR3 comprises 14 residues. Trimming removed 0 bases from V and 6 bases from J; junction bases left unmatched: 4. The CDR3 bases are TGTGCCACCAGCAGAGATCTGCAGGGGGCTGAAGCTTTCTTT. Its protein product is CATSRDLQGAEAFF.

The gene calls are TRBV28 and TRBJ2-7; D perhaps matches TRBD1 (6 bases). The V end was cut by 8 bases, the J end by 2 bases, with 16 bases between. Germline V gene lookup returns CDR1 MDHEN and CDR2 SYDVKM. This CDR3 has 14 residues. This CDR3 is CASWSPGQPYEQYF. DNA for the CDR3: TGTGCCAGCTGGTCCCCAGGACAGCCCTACGAGCAGTACTTC.

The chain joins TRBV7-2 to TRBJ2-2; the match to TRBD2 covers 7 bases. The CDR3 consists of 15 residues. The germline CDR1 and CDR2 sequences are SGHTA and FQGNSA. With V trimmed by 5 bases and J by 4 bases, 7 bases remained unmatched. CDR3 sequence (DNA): TGTGCCAGCAGCACTCGGGGGGATGGCACCGGGGAGCTGTTTTTT. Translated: CASSTRGDGTGELFF.

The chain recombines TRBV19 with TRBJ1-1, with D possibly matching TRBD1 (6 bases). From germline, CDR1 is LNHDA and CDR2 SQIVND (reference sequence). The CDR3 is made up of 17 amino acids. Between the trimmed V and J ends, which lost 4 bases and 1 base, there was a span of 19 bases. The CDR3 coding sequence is TGTGCCAGTAGTACGTTTTTGGCAGGGGAAACGAACACTGAAGCTTTCTTT. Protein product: CASSTFLAGETNTEAFF. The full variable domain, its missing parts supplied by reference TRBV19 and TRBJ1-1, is DGGITQSPKYLFRKEGQNVTLSCEQNLNHDAMYWYRQDPGQGLRLIYYSQIVNDFQKGDIAEGYSVSREKKESFPLTVTSAQKNPTAFYLCASSTFLAGETNTEAFFGQGTRLTVV.

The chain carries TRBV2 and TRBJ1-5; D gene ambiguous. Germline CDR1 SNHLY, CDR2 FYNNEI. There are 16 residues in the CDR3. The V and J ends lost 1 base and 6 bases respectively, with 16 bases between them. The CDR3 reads CASSEDSGSPSQPQHF. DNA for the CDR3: TGTGCCAGCAGTGAAGATTCGGGATCCCCCAGTCAGCCCCAGCATTTT.

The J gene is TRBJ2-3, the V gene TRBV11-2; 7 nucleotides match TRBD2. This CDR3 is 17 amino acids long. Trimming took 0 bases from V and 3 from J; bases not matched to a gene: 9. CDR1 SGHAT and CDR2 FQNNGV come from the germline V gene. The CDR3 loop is CASSLEPWRGMTDTQYF. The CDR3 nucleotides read TGTGCCAGCAGCTTAGAACCGTGGCGGGGGATGACAGATACGCAGTATTTT.

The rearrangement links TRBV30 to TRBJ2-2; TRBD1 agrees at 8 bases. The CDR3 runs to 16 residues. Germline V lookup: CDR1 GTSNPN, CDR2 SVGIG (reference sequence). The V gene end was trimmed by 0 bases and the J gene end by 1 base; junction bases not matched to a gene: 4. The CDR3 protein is CAWSVFGTGNTGELFF. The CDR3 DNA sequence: TGTGCCTGGAGTGTATTCGGGACAGGGAACACCGGGGAGCTGTTTTTT. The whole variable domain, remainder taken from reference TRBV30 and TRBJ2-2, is SQTIHQWPATLVQPVGSPLSLECTVEGTSNPNLYWYRQAAGRGLQLLFYSVGIGQISSEVPQNLSASRPQDRQFILSSKKLLLSDSGFYLCAWSVFGTGNTGELFFGEGSRLTVL.

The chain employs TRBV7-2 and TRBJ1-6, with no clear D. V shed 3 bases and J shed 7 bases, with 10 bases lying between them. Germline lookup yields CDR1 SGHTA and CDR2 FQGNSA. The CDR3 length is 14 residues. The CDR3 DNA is TGTGCCAGCAGCTTCCAACACGGGAATTCACCCCTCCACTTT. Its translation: CASSFQHGNSPLHF.

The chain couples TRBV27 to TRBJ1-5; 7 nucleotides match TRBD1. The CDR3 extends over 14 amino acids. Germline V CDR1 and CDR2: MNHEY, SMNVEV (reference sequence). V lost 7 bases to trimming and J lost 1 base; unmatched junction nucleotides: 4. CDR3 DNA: TGTGCCAGCAAGGGGGCCGGGAGCAATCAGCCCCAGCATTTT. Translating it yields CASKGAGSNQPQHF.

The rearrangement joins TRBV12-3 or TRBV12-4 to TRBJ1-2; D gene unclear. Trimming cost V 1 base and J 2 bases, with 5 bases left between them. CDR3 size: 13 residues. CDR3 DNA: TGTGCCAGCAGTTTAGGGCGGAACTATGGCTACACCTTC. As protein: CASSLGRNYGYTF.

CDR3 amino acids: CASSQNRVGAFF. The CDR3 bases are TGTGCCAGCAGCCAAAACAGGGTAGGAGCTTTCTTT. The rearrangement joins TRBV16 to TRBJ1-1; D is perhaps TRBD1 (6 bases). The V end lost 2 bases, the J end lost 10 bases, and 11 bases lay between the germline ends. The CDR3 totals 12 residues. In germline, CDR1 is KGHSY, CDR2 FQNENV.

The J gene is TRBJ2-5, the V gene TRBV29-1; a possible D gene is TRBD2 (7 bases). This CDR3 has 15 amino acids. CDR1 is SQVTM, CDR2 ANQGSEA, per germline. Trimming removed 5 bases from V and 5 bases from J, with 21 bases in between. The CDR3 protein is CSVRRGGADMETQYF. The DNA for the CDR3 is TGCAGCGTTCGCCGAGGGGGGGCCGATATGGAGACCCAGTACTTC. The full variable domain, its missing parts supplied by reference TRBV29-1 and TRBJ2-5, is SAVISQKPSRDICQRGTSLTIQCQVDSQVTMMFWYRQQPGQSLTLIATANQGSEATYESGFVIDKFPISRPNLTFSTLTVSNMSPEDSSIYLCSVRRGGADMETQYFGPGTRLLVL.

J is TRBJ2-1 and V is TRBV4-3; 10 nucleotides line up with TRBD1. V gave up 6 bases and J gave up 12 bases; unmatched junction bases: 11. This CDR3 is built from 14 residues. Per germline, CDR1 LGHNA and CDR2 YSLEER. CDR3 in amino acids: CASSRQGASHGQFF. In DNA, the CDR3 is TGCGCCAGCAGTCGACAGGGGGCCAGTCACGGGCAGTTCTTC.

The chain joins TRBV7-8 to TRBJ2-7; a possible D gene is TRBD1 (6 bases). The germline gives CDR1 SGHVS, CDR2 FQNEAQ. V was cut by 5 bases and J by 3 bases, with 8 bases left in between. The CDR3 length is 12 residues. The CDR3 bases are TGTGCCAGCAGCGAGGGGGTCTACGAGCAGTACTTC. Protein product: CASSEGVYEQYF.